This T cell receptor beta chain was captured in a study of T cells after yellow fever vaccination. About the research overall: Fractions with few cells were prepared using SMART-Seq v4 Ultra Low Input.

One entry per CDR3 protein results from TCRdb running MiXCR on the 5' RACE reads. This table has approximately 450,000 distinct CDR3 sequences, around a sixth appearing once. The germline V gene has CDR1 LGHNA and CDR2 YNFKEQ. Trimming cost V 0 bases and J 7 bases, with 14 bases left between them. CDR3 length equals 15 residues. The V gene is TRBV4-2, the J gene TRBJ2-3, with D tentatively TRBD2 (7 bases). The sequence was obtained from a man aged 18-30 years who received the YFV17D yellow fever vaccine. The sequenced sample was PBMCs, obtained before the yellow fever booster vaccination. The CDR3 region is CASSQELRGLNTQYF. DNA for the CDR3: TGTGCCAGCAGCCAAGAATTGCGGGGGCTGAATACGCAGTATTTT.